These 15 T cell receptor beta chains were all obtained from the same sample, sequenced in a study of T cells after posttransplantation cyclophosphamide. The repertoire was sequenced with immunoSEQ multiplex PCR; TCRdb's copy has only in-frame clones and lacks some. The sample shows approximately 4,500 clones, 76% of them seen only once. A marrow graft followed busulfan-fludarabine conditioning, with cyclophosphamide on days +3 and +4. Sequenced material: PBMCs, taken after allogeneic stem cell transplant with posttransplant cyclophosphamide. The receptors derive from a male patient aged 35-50 years who received an allogeneic stem cell transplant from a related donor, was CMV-positive, and had acute and chronic GVHD. Part of the T cell pool may stem from the graft donor.

V usage is TRBV6-6 and J usage is TRBJ1-1, with 7 bases that match TRBD1. The trim removed 7 bases at V and 4 bases at J, leaving 15 bases unmatched. The CDR3 is 16 residues long. The germline V gene has CDR1 MNHNY and CDR2 SVGAGI (reference sequence). DNA for the CDR3: TGTGCCAGCACAGGAAGGGGGCAGGGAAGTATCACTGAAGCTTTCTTT. Residues: CASTGRGQGSITEAFF.

The chain joins TRBV25-1 to TRBJ1-1; 7 bases map to TRBD1. Per germline, CDR1 MGHDK and CDR2 SYGVNS. J was trimmed by 0 bases and V by 5 bases; bases with no gene match: 3. This CDR3 has 14 residues. The CDR3 here is CASSWGQLNTEAFF. CDR3 sequence (DNA): TGTGCCAGCAGTTGGGGACAGCTGAACACTGAAGCTTTCTTT.

The chain links TRBV14 to TRBJ1-2; 7 positions agree with TRBD1. CDR1 is SGHDN and CDR2 is FVKESK in the germline V gene. The CDR3 has 18 amino acids. V was pared by 2 bases and J by 2 bases, with 14 bases of the junction left unmatched. The CDR3 region is CASSQRFLGTVNNYGYTF. CDR3 bases: TGTGCCAGCAGCCAAAGATTTCTCGGGACAGTGAACAACTATGGCTACACCTTC.

The chain has TRBV13 and TRBJ2-1; 8 positions match TRBD2. Germline V gene sequence: CDR1 PRHDT, CDR2 FYEKMQ (reference sequence). J lost 7 bases, V lost 7 bases, and 12 bases had no gene match. The CDR3 spans 15 residues. The CDR3, as DNA: TGTGCCAGCAACCCCCCAGCGGGAGTAGGTAATGAGCAGTTCTTC. Encoded protein: CASNPPAGVGNEQFF.

The genes are TRBV7-2 and TRBJ2-3, with 7 bases fitting TRBD2. The CDR3 length is 16 residues. The germline V gene encodes CDR1 SGHTA and CDR2 FQGNSA. J lost 1 base, V lost 5 bases, and 9 bases had no gene match. In nucleotides, the CDR3 is TGTGCCAGCAGCGCCGCGGGAGTAGGGGGCACAGATACGCAGTATTTT. This codes for CASSAAGVGGTDTQYF.

The chain links TRBV5-1 to TRBJ2-2, with TRBD2 identical over 11 bases. The V gene end was trimmed by 3 bases and the J gene end by 5 bases; junction bases not matched to a gene: 6. CDR1 is SGHRS and CDR2 is YFSETQ in the germline V gene. The CDR3 has 16 residues. CDR3 protein: CASSSTVAGGTGELFF. The CDR3 region has the DNA TGCGCCAGCAGCTCTACCGTAGCGGGAGGGACCGGGGAGCTGTTTTTT.

CDR3 residues: CASSLEVGQGTEAFF. For the CDR3, the DNA is TGTGCCAGCAGCTTGGAGGTTGGACAGGGCACTGAAGCTTTCTTT. This chain connects TRBV5-6 to TRBJ1-1; 8 bases line up with TRBD1. Germline CDR1 and CDR2: SGHDT and YYEEEE. V lost 0 bases to trimming and J lost 4 bases; unmatched junction nucleotides: 5. The CDR3 contains 15 residues.

The chain links TRBV7-9 to TRBJ2-3; TRBD2 agrees at 12 bases. The CDR3 runs to 17 residues. Germline V lookup: CDR1 SEHNR, CDR2 FQNEAQ (reference sequence). J gave up 2 bases and V 5 bases, and 8 bases lay outside the gene matches. In nucleotides, the CDR3 is TGTGCCAGCAGCACGCCCGGACTAGCGGGACTCACAGATACGCAGTATTTT. Residues: CASSTPGLAGLTDTQYF.

The chain joins TRBV2 to TRBJ2-5, with 9 bases lining up with TRBD1. The CDR3 runs 14 residues. Germline V lookup: CDR1 SNHLY, CDR2 FYNNEI. The V gene end was trimmed by 8 bases and the J gene end by 5 bases; junction bases not matched to a gene: 9. The CDR3 DNA is TGTGCCAGCCCCGGGACAGGGAAAAGGGAGACCCAGTACTTC. Protein product: CASPGTGKRETQYF.

The V call is TRBV30, the J call TRBJ1-1; no clear D gene. The CDR3 is 12 residues long. Deletions cut 5 bases from V and 5 bases from J, with 12 bases between. Germline-derived CDR1 and CDR2 are GTSNPN and SVGIG (reference sequence). The CDR3 region has the DNA TGTGCCTGGGGCGCGGGGATTACTGAAGCTTTCTTT. Translated, it gives CAWGAGITEAFF.

This sequence joins TRBV9 and TRBJ1-5; D is unresolved. This CDR3 has 13 residues. Trimming left V 0 bases short and J 5 bases short, with 6 bases between. Germline V gene data show CDR1 as SGDLS and CDR2 as YYNGEE. The CDR3 DNA reads as TGTGCCAGCAGCGTAGATCTAGATCAGCCCCAGCATTTT. Protein sequence: CASSVDLDQPQHF.

The chain recombines TRBV7-2 with TRBJ2-1; perhaps TRBD1 as D (5 bases). V lost 1 base and J 2 bases, leaving 12 bases between the germline ends. CDR3 length equals 16 residues. Germline values: CDR1 SGHTA, CDR2 FQGNSA. In nucleotides, the CDR3 is TGTGCCAGCAGCTTAGAAGGGGAAGGAACCTACAATGAGCAGTTCTTC. Protein sequence: CASSLEGEGTYNEQFF.

In this sample, this clone turned up a few times. V and J are TRBV4-1 and TRBJ2-7; 7 bases fit TRBD1. The CDR3 runs to 15 residues. V was clipped by 4 bases and J by 4 bases; unmatched bases: 10. CDR1 is MGHRA, CDR2 YSYEKL, per germline. The CDR3 DNA is TGCGCCAGCAGCCCTCCGTCGACAGGGCTATACGAGCAGTACTTC. It encodes CASSPPSTGLYEQYF.

This chain joins TRBV7-8 and TRBJ2-3, with 9 positions matching TRBD2. Germline-derived CDR1 and CDR2 are SGHVS and FQNEAQ. This CDR3 spans 16 amino acids. After removal of 0 bases from V and 5 bases from J, the junction contained 6 bases not matched to a gene. This chain's CDR3 is CASSLADGLAIDTQYF. Here the CDR3 DNA reads TGTGCCAGCAGCTTAGCGGATGGACTAGCGATAGATACGCAGTATTTT.

This clone was observed once. The DNA for the CDR3 is TGTGCCAGCAGCTTCTATGGGGGGAAAAACACCATATATTTT. It specifies CASSFYGGKNTIYF. The rearrangement uses TRBV5-6 and TRBJ1-3; D possibly corresponds to TRBD1 (5 bases). Trimming took off 2 bases at V and 6 bases at J, with 12 bases between the two ends. Germline loops: CDR1 SGHDT, CDR2 YYEEEE. This CDR3 has 14 amino acids. The whole variable domain, filled in from reference TRBV5-6 and TRBJ1-3, reads DAGVTQSPTHLIKTRGQQVTLRCSPKSGHDTVSWYQQALGQGPQFIFQYYEEEERQRGNFPDRFSGHQFPNYSSELNVNALLLGDSALYLCASSFYGGKNTIYFGEGSWLTVV.